Below, 11 T cell receptor beta chains from the same sample are listed, as sequenced in a study of T cell repertoires in cytomegalovirus infection. A single record per CDR3 protein comes from TCRdb applying MiXCR to the reads. Of about 740,000 distinct CDR3 sequences listed, 35% are singletons. Source material: PBMCs. These receptors all come from a human donor in good health (CMV status not recorded). Some clones in this sample may be carry-over from other donors' samples.

The chain joins TRBV10-3 to TRBJ1-4; TRBD1 matches at 9 bases. Trimming took 6 bases from V and 4 from J; bases not matched to a gene: 3. Germline loops: CDR1 ENHRY, CDR2 SYGVKD. This CDR3 has 14 residues. The chain's CDR3 is CAIRRTGDNEKLFF. The CDR3, as DNA: TGTGCCATCAGGAGGACAGGGGATAATGAAAAACTGTTTTTT.

This chain links TRBV7-6 with TRBJ1-2; no firm D call. This CDR3 has 13 amino acids. Trimming cost V 4 bases and J 8 bases, with 14 bases left between them. CDR1 and CDR2 from the germline V gene are SGHVS and FNYEAQ. The CDR3 loop reads CASSSPGPEGYTF. CDR3 bases: TGTGCCAGCAGCTCACCTGGACCAGAGGGCTACACCTTC.

This clonotype has a handful of counts. The chain couples TRBV20-1 to TRBJ2-2; D remains unclear. Germline CDR1 and CDR2: DFQATT and SNEGSKA (reference sequence). Trimming took off 6 bases at V and 4 bases at J, with 9 bases between the two ends. This CDR3 is built from 12 residues. The chain's CDR3 is CSARTSTGELFF. The CDR3 region has the DNA TGCAGTGCCAGGACCAGCACCGGGGAGCTGTTTTTT.

The chain employs TRBV6-6 and TRBJ1-5; D gene ambiguous. The CDR3 extends over 12 amino acids. The germline V gene encodes CDR1 MNHNY and CDR2 SVGAGI (reference sequence). Between the trimmed V and J ends, which lost 6 bases and 7 bases, there was a span of 10 bases. The DNA for the CDR3 is TGTGCCAGCAGCACTGGGGTGCAGCCCCAGCATTTT. Its translation: CASSTGVQPQHF.

In this sample, this clonotype turned up a few times. J is TRBJ2-1 and V is TRBV11-3; 9 bases are shared with TRBD2. The CDR3 is 15 amino acids. J gave up 8 bases and V 5 bases, and 10 bases lay outside the gene matches. Germline CDR1 SGHNT, CDR2 YENEEA. The CDR3 is CASSLSSGRSDEQFF. CDR3 DNA sequence: TGTGCCAGCAGCCTTAGTAGCGGGAGATCGGATGAGCAGTTCTTC.

The CDR3 spells CATSDLETQYF. DNA of the CDR3: TGTGCCACCAGTGATTTGGAGACCCAGTACTTC. This rearrangement joins TRBV24-1 to TRBJ2-5; no definite D call. Germline loops: CDR1 KGHDR, CDR2 SFDVKD. Trimming removed 0 bases at V and 5 bases at J, with 0 bases between. CDR3 length: 11 residues.

This clonotype was picked up a small number of times. The chain combines TRBV6-1 with TRBJ1-6, with D unclear. The CDR3 extends over 16 amino acids. V shed 8 bases and J shed 13 bases, with 27 bases lying between them. The V gene's germline CDR1 is MNHNS and CDR2 SASEGT. Here the CDR3 DNA reads TGTGCCAGCGGAAAGACTGGATTGACACGACGAGGGCCCCTCCACTTT. Translating gives CASGKTGLTRRGPLHF.

The chain links TRBV7-3 to TRBJ2-1; D is uncertain. V shed 5 bases and J shed 5 bases, with 13 bases lying between them. This CDR3 spans 14 amino acids. CDR1 is SGHTA, CDR2 FQGTGA, per germline. This CDR3 is CASSPGDGDNEQFF. The CDR3 DNA reads as TGTGCCAGCAGCCCGGGCGATGGGGACAATGAGCAGTTCTTC.

This clonotype has just a few counts. CDR3 nucleotides: TGTGCCAGCAGTTTATGGGGGACTACTCAAGAGACCCAGTACTTC. It is translated as CASSLWGTTQETQYF. The chain uses TRBV27 and TRBJ2-5, with 7 bases fitting TRBD2. Germline V lookup: CDR1 MNHEY, CDR2 SMNVEV (reference sequence). CDR3 length: 15 amino acids. Trimming took 1 base from V and 2 from J; bases not matched to a gene: 4.

Only a few counts were recorded for this clonotype. The rearrangement links TRBV20-1 to TRBJ1-1; no clear D. This CDR3 contains 14 residues. The germline V and J ends were trimmed by 1 base and 5 bases, with 14 bases remaining between them. Germline CDR1 is DFQATT and CDR2 is SNEGSKA (reference sequence). This chain's CDR3 is CSARAPGEGTEAFF. The CDR3, as DNA: TGCAGTGCTAGAGCTCCCGGGGAGGGAACTGAAGCTTTCTTT.

CDR3 loop: CASSLVASGRAWDTQYF. The CDR3, as DNA: TGTGCCAGCAGCTTAGTCGCTAGCGGGAGGGCCTGGGATACGCAGTATTTT. The V gene is TRBV7-8, the J gene TRBJ2-3, with TRBD2 matching over 12 bases. V shed 1 base and J 6 bases; nucleotides not matched to a gene: 8. The CDR3 extends over 17 amino acids. In germline, CDR1 is SGHVS, CDR2 FQNEAQ.